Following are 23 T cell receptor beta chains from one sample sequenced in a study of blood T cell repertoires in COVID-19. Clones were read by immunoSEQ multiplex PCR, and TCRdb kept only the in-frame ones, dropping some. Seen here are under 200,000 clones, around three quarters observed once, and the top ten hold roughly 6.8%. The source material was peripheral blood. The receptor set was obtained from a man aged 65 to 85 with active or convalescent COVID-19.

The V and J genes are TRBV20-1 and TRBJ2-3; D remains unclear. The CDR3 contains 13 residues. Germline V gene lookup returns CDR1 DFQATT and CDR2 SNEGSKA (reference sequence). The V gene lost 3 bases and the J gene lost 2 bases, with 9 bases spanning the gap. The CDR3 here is CSASQWSTDTQYF. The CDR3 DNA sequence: TGCAGTGCTAGTCAGTGGTCCACAGATACGCAGTATTTT.

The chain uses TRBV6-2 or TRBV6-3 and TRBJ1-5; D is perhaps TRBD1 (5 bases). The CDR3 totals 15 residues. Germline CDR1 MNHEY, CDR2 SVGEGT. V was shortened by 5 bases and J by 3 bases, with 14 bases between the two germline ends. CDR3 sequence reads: CASSDPQAFNQPQHF. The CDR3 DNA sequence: TGTGCCAGCAGTGATCCACAGGCGTTCAATCAGCCCCAGCATTTT.

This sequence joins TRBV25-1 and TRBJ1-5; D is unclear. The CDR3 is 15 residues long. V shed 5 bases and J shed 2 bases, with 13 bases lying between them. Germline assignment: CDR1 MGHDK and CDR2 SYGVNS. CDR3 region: CASSPAGRGNQPQHF. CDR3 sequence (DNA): TGTGCCAGCAGTCCCGCGGGCCGGGGCAATCAGCCCCAGCATTTT.

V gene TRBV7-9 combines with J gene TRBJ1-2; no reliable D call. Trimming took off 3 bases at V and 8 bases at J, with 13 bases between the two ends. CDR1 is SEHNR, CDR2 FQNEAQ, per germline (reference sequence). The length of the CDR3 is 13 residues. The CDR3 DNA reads TGTGCCAGCAGCTTCCCTGATTGGGAGGGCTACACCTTC. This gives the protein CASSFPDWEGYTF.

DNA for the CDR3: TGTGCCACCAGTGACCCCGATAGTAATGAAAAACTGTTTTTT. Its translation: CATSDPDSNEKLFF. The V gene is TRBV24-1, the J gene TRBJ1-4; D not resolved. V lost 4 bases and J lost 4, with 9 bases in between. Looked up from germline, CDR1 is KGHDR and CDR2 is SFDVKD. This CDR3 is 14 amino acids long.

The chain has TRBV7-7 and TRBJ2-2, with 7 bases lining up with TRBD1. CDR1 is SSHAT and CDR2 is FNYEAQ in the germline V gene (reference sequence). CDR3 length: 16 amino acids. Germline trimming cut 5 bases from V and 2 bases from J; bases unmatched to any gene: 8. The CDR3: CASSPSRQGNTGELFF. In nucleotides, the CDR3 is TGTGCCAGCAGCCCATCCAGACAGGGAAACACCGGGGAGCTGTTTTTT.

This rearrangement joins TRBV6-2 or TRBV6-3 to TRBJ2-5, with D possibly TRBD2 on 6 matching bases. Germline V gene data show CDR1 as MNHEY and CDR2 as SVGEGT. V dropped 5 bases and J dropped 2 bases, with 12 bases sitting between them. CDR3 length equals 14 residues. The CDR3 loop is CASSQRAPQETQYF. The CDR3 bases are TGTGCCAGCAGTCAGCGGGCCCCTCAAGAGACCCAGTACTTC.

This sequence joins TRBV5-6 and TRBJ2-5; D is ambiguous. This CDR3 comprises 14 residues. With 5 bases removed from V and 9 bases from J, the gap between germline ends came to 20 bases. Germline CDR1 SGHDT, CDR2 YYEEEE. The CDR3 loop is CASSYGTQRFPQYF. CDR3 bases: TGTGCCAGCAGTTATGGAACCCAGCGATTCCCCCAGTACTTC.

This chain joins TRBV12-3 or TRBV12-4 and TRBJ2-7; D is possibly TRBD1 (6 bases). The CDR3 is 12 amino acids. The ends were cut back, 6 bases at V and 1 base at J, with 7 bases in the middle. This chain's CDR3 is CASSGQSYEQYF. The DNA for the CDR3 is TGTGCCAGCAGCGGACAGTCCTACGAGCAGTACTTC.

The CDR3, as DNA: TGTGCCGTGGGGGGGGATATGGGCAATCAGCCCCAGCATTTT. This sequence encodes CAVGGDMGNQPQHF. V usage is TRBV19 and J usage is TRBJ1-5; the D gene is possibly TRBD1 (5 bases). The CDR3 is 14 amino acids. With 11 bases removed from V and 2 bases from J, the gap between germline ends came to 16 bases. The germline V gene encodes CDR1 LNHDA and CDR2 SQIVND (reference sequence).

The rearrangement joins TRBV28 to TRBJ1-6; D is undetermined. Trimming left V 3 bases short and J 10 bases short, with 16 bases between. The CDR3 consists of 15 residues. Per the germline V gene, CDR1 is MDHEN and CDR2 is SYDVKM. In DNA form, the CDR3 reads TGTGCCAGCAGTTTCGGTAATGAGTTCCAATCACCCCTCCACTTT. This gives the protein CASSFGNEFQSPLHF.

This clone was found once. The CDR3: CASSLGAPMNTGELFF. The CDR3 DNA follows: TGTGCCAGCAGTCTGGGGGCCCCTATGAACACCGGGGAGCTGTTTTTT. The gene calls are TRBV28 and TRBJ2-2; possibly TRBD1 for D (6 bases). V was pared by 5 bases and J by 1 base, with 14 bases between. The length of the CDR3 is 16 residues. Per germline, CDR1 MDHEN and CDR2 SYDVKM.

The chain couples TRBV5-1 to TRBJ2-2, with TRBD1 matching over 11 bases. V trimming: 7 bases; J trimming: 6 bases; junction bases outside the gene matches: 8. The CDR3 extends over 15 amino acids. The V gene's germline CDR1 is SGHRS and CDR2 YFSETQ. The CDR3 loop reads CASFRDRGIPGELFF. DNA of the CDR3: TGCGCCAGCTTCCGGGACAGGGGGATTCCCGGGGAGCTGTTTTTT.

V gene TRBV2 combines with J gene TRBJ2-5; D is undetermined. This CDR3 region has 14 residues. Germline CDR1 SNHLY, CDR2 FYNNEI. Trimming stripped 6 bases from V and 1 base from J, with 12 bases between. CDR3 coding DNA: TGTGCCAGCAGGGGCCAAGTTTTCCAAGAGACCCAGTACTTC. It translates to CASRGQVFQETQYF.

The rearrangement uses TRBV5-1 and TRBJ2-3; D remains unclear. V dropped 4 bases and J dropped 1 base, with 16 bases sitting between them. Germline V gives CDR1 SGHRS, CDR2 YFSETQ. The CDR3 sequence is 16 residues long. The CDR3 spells CASSPTSASGTDTQYF. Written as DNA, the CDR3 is TGCGCCAGCAGCCCAACTTCCGCGTCTGGCACAGATACGCAGTATTTT.

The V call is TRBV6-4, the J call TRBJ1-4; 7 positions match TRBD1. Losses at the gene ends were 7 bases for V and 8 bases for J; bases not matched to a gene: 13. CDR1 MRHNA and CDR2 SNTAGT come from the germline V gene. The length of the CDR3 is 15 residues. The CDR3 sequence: CASTLTDREEEKLFF. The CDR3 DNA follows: TGTGCCAGCACCCTTACCGACAGGGAAGAGGAAAAACTGTTTTTT.

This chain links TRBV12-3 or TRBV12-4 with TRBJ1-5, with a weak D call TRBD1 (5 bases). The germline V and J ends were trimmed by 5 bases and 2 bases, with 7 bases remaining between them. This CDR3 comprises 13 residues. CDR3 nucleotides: TGTGCCAGCAGTGGGGGGGGCAATCAGCCCCAGCATTTT. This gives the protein CASSGGGNQPQHF.

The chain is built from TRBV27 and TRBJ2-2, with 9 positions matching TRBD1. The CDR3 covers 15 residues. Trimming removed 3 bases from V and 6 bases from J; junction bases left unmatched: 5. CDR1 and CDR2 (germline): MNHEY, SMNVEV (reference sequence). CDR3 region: CASSLGDRDSGELFF. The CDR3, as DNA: TGTGCCAGCAGTTTGGGGGACAGGGATTCCGGGGAGCTGTTTTTT.

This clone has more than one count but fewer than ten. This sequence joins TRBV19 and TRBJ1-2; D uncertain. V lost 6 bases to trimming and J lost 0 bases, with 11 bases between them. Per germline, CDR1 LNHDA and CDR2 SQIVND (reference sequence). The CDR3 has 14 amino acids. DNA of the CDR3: TGTGCCAGTAGGCCCGACACCTCTAACTATGGCTACACCTTC. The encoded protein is CASRPDTSNYGYTF.

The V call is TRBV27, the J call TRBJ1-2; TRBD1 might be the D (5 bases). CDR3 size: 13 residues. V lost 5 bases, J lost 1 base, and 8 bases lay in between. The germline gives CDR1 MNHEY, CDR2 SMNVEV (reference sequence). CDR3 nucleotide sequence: TGTGCCAGCAGTCACGGGGGTAACTATGGCTACACCTTC. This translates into CASSHGGNYGYTF.

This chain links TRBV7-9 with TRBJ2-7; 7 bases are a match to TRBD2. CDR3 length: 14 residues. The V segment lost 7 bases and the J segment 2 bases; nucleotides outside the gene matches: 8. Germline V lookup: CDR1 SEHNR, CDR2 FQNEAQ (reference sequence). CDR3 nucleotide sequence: TGTGCCAGCACCAAAACCGGGGGGACCTACGAGCAGTACTTC. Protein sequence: CASTKTGGTYEQYF.

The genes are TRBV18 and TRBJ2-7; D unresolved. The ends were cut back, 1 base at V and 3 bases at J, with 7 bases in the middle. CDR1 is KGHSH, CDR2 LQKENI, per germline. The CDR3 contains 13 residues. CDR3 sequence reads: CASSPRENYEQYF. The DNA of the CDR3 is TGTGCCAGCTCACCACGCGAGAACTACGAGCAGTACTTC.

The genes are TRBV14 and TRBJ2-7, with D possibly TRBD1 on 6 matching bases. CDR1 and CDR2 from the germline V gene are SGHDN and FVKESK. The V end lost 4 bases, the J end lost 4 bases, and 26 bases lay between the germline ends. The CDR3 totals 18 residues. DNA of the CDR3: TGTGCCAGCAGCCCTAGAAGAGGGGGTTCCGGGGCTTTGTACGAGCAGTACTTC. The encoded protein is CASSPRRGGSGALYEQYF.